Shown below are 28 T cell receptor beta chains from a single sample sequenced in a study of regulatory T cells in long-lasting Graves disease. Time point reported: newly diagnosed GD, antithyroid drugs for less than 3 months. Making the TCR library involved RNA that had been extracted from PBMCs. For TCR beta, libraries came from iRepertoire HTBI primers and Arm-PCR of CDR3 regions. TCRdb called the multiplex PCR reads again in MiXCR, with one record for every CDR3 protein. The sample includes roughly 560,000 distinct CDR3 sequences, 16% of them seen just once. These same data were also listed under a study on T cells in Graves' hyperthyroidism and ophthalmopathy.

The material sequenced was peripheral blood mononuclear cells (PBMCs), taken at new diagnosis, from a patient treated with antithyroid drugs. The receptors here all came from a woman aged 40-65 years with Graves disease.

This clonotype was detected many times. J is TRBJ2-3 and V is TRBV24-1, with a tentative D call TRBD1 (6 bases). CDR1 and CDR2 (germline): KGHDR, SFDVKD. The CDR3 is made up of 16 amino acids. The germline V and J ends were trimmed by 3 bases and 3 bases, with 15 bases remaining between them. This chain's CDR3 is CATSDAGLGGTDTQYF. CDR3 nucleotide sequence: TGTGCCACCAGTGATGCCGGTCTAGGGGGAACAGATACGCAGTATTTT.

The CDR3 coding sequence is TGTGCCAGCAGCCTAGGACTAGCGGGAGCAAACACAGATACGCAGTATTTT. Translating it yields CASSLGLAGANTDTQYF. This rearrangement joins TRBV7-3 to TRBJ2-3, with 13 nucleotides matching TRBD2. The CDR3 extends over 17 amino acids. Trimming at V came to 5 bases and at J to 2 bases, leaving 7 bases not matched to a gene. The V gene's germline CDR1 is SGHTA and CDR2 FQGTGA.

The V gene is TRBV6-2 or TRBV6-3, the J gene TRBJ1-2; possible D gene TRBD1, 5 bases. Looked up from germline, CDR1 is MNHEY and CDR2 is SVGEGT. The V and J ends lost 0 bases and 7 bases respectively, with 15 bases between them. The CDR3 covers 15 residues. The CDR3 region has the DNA TGTGCCAGCAGTTACTCGGCACAGGCTAAGGGTGGCTACACCTTC. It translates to CASSYSAQAKGGYTF.

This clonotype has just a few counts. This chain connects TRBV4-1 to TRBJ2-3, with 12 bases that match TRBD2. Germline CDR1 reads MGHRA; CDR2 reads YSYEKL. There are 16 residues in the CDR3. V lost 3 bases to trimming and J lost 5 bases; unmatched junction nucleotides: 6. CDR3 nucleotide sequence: TGCGCCAGCAGCCAGCTGCCGGGACTAGCGGGAGATACGCAGTATTTT. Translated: CASSQLPGLAGDTQYF.

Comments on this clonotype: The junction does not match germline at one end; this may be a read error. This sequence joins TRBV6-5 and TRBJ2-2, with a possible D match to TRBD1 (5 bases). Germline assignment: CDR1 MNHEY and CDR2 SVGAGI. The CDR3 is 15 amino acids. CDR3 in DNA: TGTGCCTGCAGTTATTACAGGCAGGCCACCGGGGAGCTGTTTTTT. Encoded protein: CACSYYRQATGELFF.

DNA for the CDR3: TGTGCCAGCAGTGATGGTGGGGGCGCAGATACGCAGTATTTT. This codes for CASSDGGGADTQYF. The rearrangement joins TRBV6-2 or TRBV6-3 to TRBJ2-3; tentative D call: TRBD1 (6 bases). Trimming removed 5 bases from V and 4 bases from J, with 13 bases in between. Per the germline V gene, CDR1 is MNHEY and CDR2 is SVGEGT. The CDR3 covers 14 residues.

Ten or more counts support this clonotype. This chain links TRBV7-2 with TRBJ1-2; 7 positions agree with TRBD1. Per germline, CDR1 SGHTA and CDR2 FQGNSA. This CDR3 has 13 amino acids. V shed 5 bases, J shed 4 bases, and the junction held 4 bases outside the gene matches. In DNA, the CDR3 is TGTGCCAGCAGCGTAGGGACAGCCTATGGCTACACCTTC. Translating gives CASSVGTAYGYTF. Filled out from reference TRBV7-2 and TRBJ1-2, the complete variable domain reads GAGVSQSPSNKVTEKGKDVELRCDPISGHTALYWYRQSLGQGLEFLIYFQGNSAPDKSGLPSDRFSAERTGGSVSTLTIQRTQQEDSAVYLCASSVGTAYGYTFGSGTRLTVV.

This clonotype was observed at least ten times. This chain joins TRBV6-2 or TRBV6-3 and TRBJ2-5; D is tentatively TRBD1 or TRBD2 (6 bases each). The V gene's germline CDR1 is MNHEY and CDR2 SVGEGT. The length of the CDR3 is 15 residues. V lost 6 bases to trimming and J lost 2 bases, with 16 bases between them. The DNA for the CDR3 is TGTGCCAGCAGACCGAGGAGGGGGGTGCAAGAGACCCAGTACTTC. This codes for CASRPRRGVQETQYF.

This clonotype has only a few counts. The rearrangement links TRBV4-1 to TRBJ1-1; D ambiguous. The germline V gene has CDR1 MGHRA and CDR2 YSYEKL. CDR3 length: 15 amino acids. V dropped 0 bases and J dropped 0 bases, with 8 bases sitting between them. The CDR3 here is CASSQEGRMNTEAFF. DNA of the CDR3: TGCGCCAGCAGCCAAGAGGGCAGGATGAACACTGAAGCTTTCTTT.

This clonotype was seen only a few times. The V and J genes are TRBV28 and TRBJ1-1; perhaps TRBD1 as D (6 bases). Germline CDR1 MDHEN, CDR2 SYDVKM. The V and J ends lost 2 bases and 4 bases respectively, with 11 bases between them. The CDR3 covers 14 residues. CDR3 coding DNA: TGTGCCAGCAGTTTACCTGGGGGCATCACTGAAGCTTTCTTT. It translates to CASSLPGGITEAFF.

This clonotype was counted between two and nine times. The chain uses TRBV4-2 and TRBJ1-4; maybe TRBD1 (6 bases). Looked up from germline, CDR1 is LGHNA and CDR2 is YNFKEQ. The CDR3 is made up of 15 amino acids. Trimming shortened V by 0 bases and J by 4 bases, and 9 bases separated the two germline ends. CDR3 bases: TGTGCCAGCAGCCAAGATCAGGGGTTTAATGAAAAACTGTTTTTT. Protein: CASSQDQGFNEKLFF.

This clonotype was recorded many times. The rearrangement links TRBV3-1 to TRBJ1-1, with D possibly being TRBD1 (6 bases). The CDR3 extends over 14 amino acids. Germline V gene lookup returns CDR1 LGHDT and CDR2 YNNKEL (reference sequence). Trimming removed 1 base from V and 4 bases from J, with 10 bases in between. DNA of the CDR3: TGTGCCAGCAGCCAAGTGAGGGGGGGCACTGAAGCTTTCTTT. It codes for CASSQVRGGTEAFF.

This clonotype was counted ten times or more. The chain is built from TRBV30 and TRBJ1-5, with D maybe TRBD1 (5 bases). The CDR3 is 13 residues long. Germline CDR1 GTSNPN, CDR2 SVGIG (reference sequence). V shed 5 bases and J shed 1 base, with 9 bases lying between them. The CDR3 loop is CAWGKGSNQPQHF. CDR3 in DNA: TGTGCCTGGGGAAAGGGGAGCAATCAGCCCCAGCATTTT.

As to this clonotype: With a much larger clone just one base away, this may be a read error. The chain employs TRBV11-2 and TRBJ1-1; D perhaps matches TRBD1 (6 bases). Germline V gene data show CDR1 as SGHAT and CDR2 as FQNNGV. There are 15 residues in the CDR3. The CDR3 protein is CASSFTGQANTEASF. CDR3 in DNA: TGTGCCAGCAGCTTCACAGGGCAGGCGAACACTGAAGCTTCCTTT.

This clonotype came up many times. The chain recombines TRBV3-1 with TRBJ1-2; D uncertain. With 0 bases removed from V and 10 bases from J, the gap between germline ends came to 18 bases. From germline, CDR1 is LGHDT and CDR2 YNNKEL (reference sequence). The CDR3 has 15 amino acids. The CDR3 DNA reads TGTGCCAGCAGCCAAGAAGGCTTACCACCCCAAATCTACACCTTC. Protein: CASSQEGLPPQIYTF.

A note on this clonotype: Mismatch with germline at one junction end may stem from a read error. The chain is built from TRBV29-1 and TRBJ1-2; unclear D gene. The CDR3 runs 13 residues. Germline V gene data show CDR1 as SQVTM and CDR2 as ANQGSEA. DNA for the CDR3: TGCAGCGCTGAACCCCTGAGGCGCTATGGCTACACCTTC. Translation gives CSAEPLRRYGYTF.

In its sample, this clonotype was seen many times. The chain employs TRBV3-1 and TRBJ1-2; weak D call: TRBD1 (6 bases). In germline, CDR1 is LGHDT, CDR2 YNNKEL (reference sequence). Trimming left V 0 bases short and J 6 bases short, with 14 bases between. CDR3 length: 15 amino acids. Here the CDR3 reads CASSQDLGRGHGYTF. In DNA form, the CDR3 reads TGTGCCAGCAGCCAAGATCTCGGCAGGGGCCATGGCTACACCTTC.

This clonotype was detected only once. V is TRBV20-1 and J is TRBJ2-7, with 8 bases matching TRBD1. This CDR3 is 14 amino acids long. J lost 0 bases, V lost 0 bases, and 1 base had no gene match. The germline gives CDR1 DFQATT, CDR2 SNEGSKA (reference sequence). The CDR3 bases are TGCAGTGCTAGAGATCAGGGGGCCTCCTACGAGCAGTACTTC. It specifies CSARDQGASYEQYF.

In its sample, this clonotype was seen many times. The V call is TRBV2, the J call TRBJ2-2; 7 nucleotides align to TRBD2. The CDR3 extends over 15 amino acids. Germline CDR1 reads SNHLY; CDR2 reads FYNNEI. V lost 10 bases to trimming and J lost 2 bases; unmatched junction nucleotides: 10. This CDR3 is CATRRASGNTGELFF. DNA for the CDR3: TGTGCCACGCGAAGGGCTAGCGGTAACACCGGGGAGCTGTTTTTT.

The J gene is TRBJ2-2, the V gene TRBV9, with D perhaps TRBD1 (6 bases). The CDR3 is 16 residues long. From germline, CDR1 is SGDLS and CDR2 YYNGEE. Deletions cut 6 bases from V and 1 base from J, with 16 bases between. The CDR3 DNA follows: TGTGCCAGCAATGGGGACAAGGGCTGGAACACCGGGGAGCTGTTTTTT. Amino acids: CASNGDKGWNTGELFF.

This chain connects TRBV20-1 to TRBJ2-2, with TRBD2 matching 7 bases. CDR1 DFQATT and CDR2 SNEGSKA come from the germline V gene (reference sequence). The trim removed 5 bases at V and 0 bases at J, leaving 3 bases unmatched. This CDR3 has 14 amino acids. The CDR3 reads CSAAGLTNTGELFF. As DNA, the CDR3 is TGCAGTGCTGCGGGACTAACGAACACCGGGGAGCTGTTTTTT.

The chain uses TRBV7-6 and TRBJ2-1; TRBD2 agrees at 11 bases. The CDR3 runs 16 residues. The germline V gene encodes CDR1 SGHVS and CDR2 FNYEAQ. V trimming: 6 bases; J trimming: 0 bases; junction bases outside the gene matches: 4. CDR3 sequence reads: CASRTSGKYSYNEQFF. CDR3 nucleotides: TGTGCCAGCAGGACTAGCGGGAAGTACTCCTACAATGAGCAGTTCTTC.

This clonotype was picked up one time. CDR3 sequence (DNA): TGTGCCAGCAGAAGGCAGGAGGGCCGCACCTACGAGCAGTACTTC. Its protein is CASRRQEGRTYEQYF. The chain combines TRBV7-2 with TRBJ2-7; tentatively, D is TRBD2 (6 bases). Trimming left V 6 bases short and J 2 bases short, with 17 bases between. This CDR3 is 15 amino acids long. Germline CDR1 is SGHTA and CDR2 is FQGNSA.

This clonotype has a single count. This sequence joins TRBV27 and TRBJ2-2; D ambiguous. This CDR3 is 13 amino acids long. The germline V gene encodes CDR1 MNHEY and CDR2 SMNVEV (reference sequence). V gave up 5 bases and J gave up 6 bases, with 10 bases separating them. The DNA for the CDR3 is TGTGCCAGCAGTCCACTGGGGTCCGGGGAGCTGTTTTTT. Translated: CASSPLGSGELFF.

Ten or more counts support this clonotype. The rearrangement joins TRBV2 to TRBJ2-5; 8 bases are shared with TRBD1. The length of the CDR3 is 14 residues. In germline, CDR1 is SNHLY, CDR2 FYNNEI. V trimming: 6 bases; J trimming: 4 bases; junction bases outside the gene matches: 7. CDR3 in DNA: TGTGCCAGCAGCGGGTTAACAGGGGGAGAGACCCAGTACTTC. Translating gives CASSGLTGGETQYF.

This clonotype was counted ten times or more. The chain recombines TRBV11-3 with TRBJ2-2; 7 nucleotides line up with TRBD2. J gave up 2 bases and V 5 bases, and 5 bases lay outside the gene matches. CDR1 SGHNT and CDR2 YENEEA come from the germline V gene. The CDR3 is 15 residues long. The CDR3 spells CASSPGGPNTGELFF. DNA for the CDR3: TGTGCCAGCAGCCCGGGGGGACCTAACACCGGGGAGCTGTTTTTT.

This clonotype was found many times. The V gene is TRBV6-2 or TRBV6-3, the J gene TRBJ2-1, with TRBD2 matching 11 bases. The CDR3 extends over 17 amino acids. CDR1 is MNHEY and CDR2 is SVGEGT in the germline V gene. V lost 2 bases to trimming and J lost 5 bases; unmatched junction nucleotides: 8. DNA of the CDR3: TGTGCCAGCAGTTACATTAGCGGGGGGGCCCTCGACAATGAGCAGTTCTTC. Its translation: CASSYISGGALDNEQFF.

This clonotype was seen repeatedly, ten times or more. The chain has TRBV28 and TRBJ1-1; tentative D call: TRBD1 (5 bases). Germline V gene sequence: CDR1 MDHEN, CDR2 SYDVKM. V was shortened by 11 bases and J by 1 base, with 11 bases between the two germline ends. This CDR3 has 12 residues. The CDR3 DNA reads TGTGCCGTGGGGACCGAGAACACTGAAGCTTTCTTT. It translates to CAVGTENTEAFF.